The 21 T cell receptor beta chains below were found in one sample sequenced in a study of T cell responses to AZD1222 COVID-19 vaccine. Produced via immunoSEQ multiplex PCR; TCRdb's table is partial and in-frame only. Among about 130,000 clones listed, about 90% were seen once. The sequenced sample was peripheral blood, obtained on day 0 of AZD1222 vaccination. The receptors were sampled from an adult in good health.

The chain is built from TRBV19 and TRBJ1-6; possible D gene TRBD1, 5 bases. CDR1 is LNHDA, CDR2 SQIVND, per germline (reference sequence). Trimming shortened V by 6 bases and J by 12 bases, and 18 bases separated the two germline ends. This CDR3 is built from 14 residues. CDR3 sequence: CASSQGALAGPLHF. The CDR3, as DNA: TGTGCCAGTAGCCAGGGTGCCCTTGCCGGACCCCTCCACTTT.

This clone was seen more than once but under ten times. This chain joins TRBV24-1 and TRBJ1-6; no firm D call. CDR3 length equals 12 residues. Germline V gene sequence: CDR1 KGHDR, CDR2 SFDVKD. Deletions cut 9 bases from V and 8 bases from J, with 10 bases between. In DNA, the CDR3 is TGTGCCACCGTAACCGGCTATTCACCCCTCCACTTT. Translated: CATVTGYSPLHF.

This chain joins TRBV7-6 and TRBJ1-2; D is undetermined. V lost 5 bases and J 3 bases, leaving 16 bases between the germline ends. From germline, CDR1 is SGHVS and CDR2 FNYEAQ. CDR3 size: 15 residues. The CDR3 spells CASSRGVGSDYGYTF. The CDR3 DNA reads as TGTGCCAGCAGCCGAGGAGTCGGATCCGACTATGGCTACACCTTC.

This clone was seen just once. The rearrangement uses TRBV19 and TRBJ2-1; 9 bases are a match to TRBD1. J lost 10 bases, V lost 6 bases, and 7 bases had no gene match. Germline CDR1 is LNHDA and CDR2 is SQIVND (reference sequence). This CDR3 is 13 amino acids long. CDR3 DNA sequence: TGTGCCAGTAGCGTGACAGGGGGTTTGGAGCAGTTCTTC. Translated, it gives CASSVTGGLEQFF.

The rearrangement uses TRBV18 and TRBJ1-5; TRBD1 is a possible D gene (5 bases). The ends were cut back, 6 bases at V and 2 bases at J, with 14 bases in the middle. The CDR3 has 15 residues. CDR1 is KGHSH and CDR2 is LQKENI in the germline V gene. The CDR3 region is CASSATGTRNQPQHF. The CDR3, as DNA: TGTGCCAGCTCGGCCACGGGGACCCGCAATCAGCCCCAGCATTTT. The whole variable domain, remainder taken from reference TRBV18 and TRBJ1-5, is NAGVMQNPRHLVRRRGQEARLRCSPMKGHSHVYWYRQLPEEGLKFMVYLQKENIIDESGMPKERFSAEFPKEGPSILRIQQVVRGDSAAYFCASSATGTRNQPQHFGDGTRLSIL.

The J gene is TRBJ2-5, the V gene TRBV28; D tentatively reads TRBD1 or TRBD2 (5 bases each). Germline-derived CDR1 and CDR2 are MDHEN and SYDVKM. The CDR3 runs 16 residues. The ends were cut back, 2 bases at V and 4 bases at J, with 17 bases in the middle. In DNA form, the CDR3 reads TGTGCCAGCAGTTTACTGGGTAGGGGAGTACGAGAGACCCAGTACTTC. Its protein product is CASSLLGRGVRETQYF.

The J gene is TRBJ2-7, the V gene TRBV7-2; no definite D call. Trimming removed 5 bases from V and 5 bases from J, with 16 bases in between. This CDR3 comprises 14 residues. The germline CDR1 and CDR2 sequences are SGHTA and FQGNSA. The CDR3 here is CASSPRPMGNEQYF. The DNA of the CDR3 is TGTGCCAGCAGCCCCCGACCCATGGGGAACGAGCAGTACTTC.

The chain joins TRBV6-5 to TRBJ1-1; maybe TRBD1 (5 bases). Germline V gives CDR1 MNHEY, CDR2 SVGAGI. V was clipped by 7 bases and J by 2 bases, with 17 bases between them. CDR3 length: 15 residues. Here the CDR3 DNA reads TGTGCCAGCACGCCCCGGGGGGGAGAAAACACTGAAGCTTTCTTT. Translated: CASTPRGGENTEAFF.

The V gene is TRBV7-9, the J gene TRBJ2-7; the D is unclear. The V gene's germline CDR1 is SEHNR and CDR2 FQNEAQ (reference sequence). The CDR3 is 16 amino acids. Trimming took off 4 bases at V and 3 bases at J, with 19 bases between the two ends. The chain's CDR3 is CASSYVVWGTDYEQYF. The DNA for the CDR3 is TGTGCCAGCAGCTACGTGGTCTGGGGAACTGACTACGAGCAGTACTTC.

The table lists this clone with a few counts. The CDR3 loop reads CATRSGTGPTNEKLFF. CDR3 in DNA: TGTGCCACCAGGTCTGGGACTGGACCAACTAATGAAAAACTGTTTTTT. The genes are TRBV10-3 and TRBJ1-4; tentatively, D is TRBD1 (5 bases). V shed 10 bases and J shed 0 bases, with 18 bases lying between them. Germline CDR1 and CDR2: ENHRY and SYGVKD. The CDR3 runs to 16 residues.

This sequence joins TRBV24-1 and TRBJ2-7, with unresolved D. The V end was cut by 3 bases, the J end by 0 bases, with 5 bases between. Germline CDR1 KGHDR, CDR2 SFDVKD. This CDR3 has 13 amino acids. This chain's CDR3 is CATSDQNSYEQYF. CDR3 sequence (DNA): TGTGCCACCAGTGATCAGAACTCCTACGAGCAGTACTTC.

This chain joins TRBV19 and TRBJ2-1; D perhaps matches TRBD2 (5 bases). In germline, CDR1 is LNHDA, CDR2 SQIVND (reference sequence). The CDR3 length is 16 residues. V lost 5 bases, J lost 0 bases, and 14 bases lay in between. The chain's CDR3 is CASSGTRRSSYNEQFF. CDR3 coding DNA: TGTGCCAGTAGTGGTACTAGGCGGAGCTCCTACAATGAGCAGTTCTTC. Using reference TRBV19 and TRBJ2-1 for the parts outside the CDR3, the full variable domain is DGGITQSPKYLFRKEGQNVTLSCEQNLNHDAMYWYRQDPGQGLRLIYYSQIVNDFQKGDIAEGYSVSREKKESFPLTVTSAQKNPTAFYLCASSGTRRSSYNEQFFGPGTRLTVL.

The chain combines TRBV11-2 with TRBJ1-5; no definite D call. Trimming stripped 5 bases from V and 2 bases from J, with 7 bases between. CDR3 length: 13 amino acids. Germline values: CDR1 SGHAT, CDR2 FQNNGV. CDR3 in amino acids: CASSRQRNQPQHF. CDR3 DNA: TGTGCCAGCAGCCGACAACGCAATCAGCCCCAGCATTTT.

Only one count was recorded for this clone. The V gene is TRBV5-4, the J gene TRBJ2-7; no clear D gene. Trimming left V 0 bases short and J 5 bases short, with 12 bases between. Looked up from germline, CDR1 is SGHNT and CDR2 is YYREEE (reference sequence). This CDR3 is 14 amino acids long. The CDR3 reads CASSLGQPPDEQYF. The CDR3 bases are TGTGCCAGCAGCTTGGGACAACCCCCCGACGAGCAGTACTTC.

The chain has TRBV4-1 and TRBJ1-4; 9 nucleotides line up with TRBD1. Germline V gene lookup returns CDR1 MGHRA and CDR2 YSYEKL. The CDR3 covers 17 residues. V lost 2 bases, J lost 8 bases, and 12 bases stayed unmatched. For the CDR3, the DNA is TGCGCCAGCAGCCAATCTGTAGCTGGGACAGGGCGGGAAAAACTGTTTTTT. This gives the protein CASSQSVAGTGREKLFF.

This chain joins TRBV18 and TRBJ2-2; either TRBD1 or TRBD2 may supply D (5 bases each). This CDR3 contains 16 residues. Germline V gives CDR1 KGHSH, CDR2 LQKENI. V lost 0 bases, J lost 5 bases, and 13 bases lay in between. In nucleotides, the CDR3 is TGTGCCAGCTCACCACCGAATCAGGGAGTAACCGGGGAGCTGTTTTTT. It codes for CASSPPNQGVTGELFF.

The rearrangement links TRBV28 to TRBJ1-3; the D gene is possibly TRBD1 (5 bases). The CDR3 is 14 residues long. Trimming removed 7 bases from V and 2 bases from J, with 12 bases in between. Germline V gene data show CDR1 as MDHEN and CDR2 as SYDVKM. Written as DNA, the CDR3 is TGTGCCAGCACCCTACAGGTCGCTGGAAACACCATATATTTT. Translated: CASTLQVAGNTIYF.

The V gene is TRBV6-2 or TRBV6-3, the J gene TRBJ1-2; D is uncertain. Germline assignment: CDR1 MNHEY and CDR2 SVGEGT. The CDR3 extends over 14 amino acids. V lost 2 bases, J lost 4 bases, and 11 bases lay in between. The CDR3 sequence: CASSYAARIYGYTF. In DNA, the CDR3 is TGTGCCAGCAGTTACGCCGCAAGGATCTATGGCTACACCTTC.

This chain links TRBV24-1 with TRBJ2-2; D could derive from TRBD1 or TRBD2 (5 bases each). Per germline, CDR1 KGHDR and CDR2 SFDVKD. The CDR3 runs 16 residues. Trimming left V 5 bases short and J 0 bases short, with 12 bases between. The CDR3 is CATSAWGISNTGELFF. The CDR3 coding sequence is TGTGCCACCAGTGCCTGGGGGATATCGAACACCGGGGAGCTGTTTTTT.

V usage is TRBV5-4 and J usage is TRBJ2-7; TRBD2 aligns across 9 bases. The germline gives CDR1 SGHNT, CDR2 YYREEE (reference sequence). The V segment lost 5 bases and the J segment 2 bases; nucleotides outside the gene matches: 8. The CDR3 totals 15 residues. The CDR3 DNA sequence: TGTGCCAGCAGATGGGGGCCTAGCGGGGCCTACGAGCAGTACTTC. It is translated as CASRWGPSGAYEQYF.

J is TRBJ2-7 and V is TRBV28, with no clear D. Trimming pared 4 bases from V and 3 bases from J, leaving 10 bases between. CDR3 length equals 13 residues. Looked up from germline, CDR1 is MDHEN and CDR2 is SYDVKM. CDR3 region: CASSWARNYEQYF. DNA for the CDR3: TGTGCCAGCAGTTGGGCACGAAACTACGAGCAGTACTTC.